This T cell receptor (beta chain) was captured by sequencing in a study of blood T cell repertoires in COVID-19. Across the study: Collection of acute and convalescent COVID-19 samples took place in the United States, Italy and Spain. T cells, B-cell-depleted T cells, or PBMCs provided the cDNA or gDNA that served as material.

In the source study's methods: Estimates of nucleated cell counts were drawn from the amplification of reference gene primers. TCRdb's table, derived via immunoSEQ multiplex PCR, lists solely in-frame clones and lacks some. The V and J calls and clone size are taken from that table; D and trimming were inferred from the DNA. The sample yields about 62,000 clones, about nine tenths seen once. Germline CDR1 and CDR2: SGHDN and FVKESK. The CDR3 is 14 amino acids. Trimming removed 4 bases at V and 5 bases at J, with 11 bases between. V and J are TRBV14 and TRBJ1-4; D call uncertain. The sequence was obtained from a woman of 80 years or more with acute or convalescent COVID-19. The sequenced sample was peripheral blood. CDR3 in DNA: TGTGCCAGCAGCCCAACTTCTAACAATGAAAAACTGTTTTTT. Amino acids: CASSPTSNNEKLFF.